This T cell receptor (beta chain) was sequenced during a study of cytomegalovirus exposure and HLA in healthy donors. Looked up from germline, CDR1 is SGHRS and CDR2 is YFSETQ. This CDR3 comprises 15 residues. V was shortened by 1 base and J by 7 bases, with 12 bases between the two germline ends. Study-level points and caveats: Several top significant clusters appeared, in a later analysis, to be linked to common viral pathogens. Most TCR beta V segments were productive about 87% or about 30% of the time in an earlier analysis.

About this clone itself: The antigen remains undetermined.

Amplification used 60 Vbeta primers and 13 Jbeta primers. TCRdb keeps only in-frame clones here, not all; method: immunoSEQ multiplex PCR. The sample yields about 160,000 clones, 70% to 80% seen once. Samples came from healthy bone marrow donors. Unrecorded immune exposure was likely among donors, who were nominally healthy when sampled. Sequenced sample: PBMCs. This chain uses TRBV5-1 with TRBJ1-6; D not certain. The sequence derives from a woman between 50 and 59 years old in good health and CMV-seronegative. The CDR3 bases are TGCGCCAGCAGCTTGTTCGGGGTAGGGAATTCACCCCTCCACTTT. Translated, it gives CASSLFGVGNSPLHF.